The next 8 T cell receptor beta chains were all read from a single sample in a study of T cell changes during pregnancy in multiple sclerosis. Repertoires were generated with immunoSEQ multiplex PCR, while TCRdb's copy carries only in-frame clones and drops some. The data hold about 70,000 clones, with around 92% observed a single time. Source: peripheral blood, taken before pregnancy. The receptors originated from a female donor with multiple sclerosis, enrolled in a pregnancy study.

CDR3 DNA sequence: TGCGCCAGCAGCCAAGAAGTTAGGGCTAGCGGGAGAGGGCACGAGCAGTACTTC. Protein: CASSQEVRASGRGHEQYF. This chain uses TRBV4-3 with TRBJ2-7; 10 bases match TRBD2. Germline CDR1 LGHNA, CDR2 YSLEER. The junction had 13 bases not matched to a gene; V was cut back by 0 bases and J by 5 bases. This CDR3 contains 18 residues.

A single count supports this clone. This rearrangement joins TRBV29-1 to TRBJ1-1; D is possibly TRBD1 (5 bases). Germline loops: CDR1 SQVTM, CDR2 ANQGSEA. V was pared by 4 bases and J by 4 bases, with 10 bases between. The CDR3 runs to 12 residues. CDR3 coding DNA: TGCAGCGTTGGGAAGGGGTCCACTGAAGCTTTCTTT. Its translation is CSVGKGSTEAFF.

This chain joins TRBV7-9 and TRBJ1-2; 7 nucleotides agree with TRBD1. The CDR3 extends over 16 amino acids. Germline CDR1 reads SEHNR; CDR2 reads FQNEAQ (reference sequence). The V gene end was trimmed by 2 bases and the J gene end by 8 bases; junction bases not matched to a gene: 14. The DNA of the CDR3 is TGTGCCAGCAGCTTAAGACGAGGTGGACAGGTAGTCGGCTACACCTTC. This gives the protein CASSLRRGGQVVGYTF.

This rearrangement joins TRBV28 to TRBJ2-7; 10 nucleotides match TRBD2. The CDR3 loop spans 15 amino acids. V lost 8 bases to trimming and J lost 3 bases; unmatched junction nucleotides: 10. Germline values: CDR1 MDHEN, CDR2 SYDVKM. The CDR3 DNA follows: TGTGCCAGCCACCGCGGACTAGCGGAAGTCTACGAGCAGTACTTC. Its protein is CASHRGLAEVYEQYF.

CDR3 amino acids: CASSVEGASTDTQYF. The CDR3 DNA reads TGTGCCAGCAGCGTAGAGGGAGCTAGCACAGATACGCAGTATTTT. The rearrangement joins TRBV9 to TRBJ2-3, with D possibly TRBD2 on 5 matching bases. Trimming took 0 bases from V and 0 from J, leaving 8 bases between them. The CDR3 is made up of 15 amino acids. From germline, CDR1 is SGDLS and CDR2 YYNGEE.

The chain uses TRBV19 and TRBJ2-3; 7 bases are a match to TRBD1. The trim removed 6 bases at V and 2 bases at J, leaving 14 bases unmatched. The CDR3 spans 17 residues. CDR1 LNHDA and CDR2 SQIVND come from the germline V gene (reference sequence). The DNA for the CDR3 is TGTGCCAGTAGAACAAACCCAAAGACAGGGAACACAGATACGCAGTATTTT. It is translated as CASRTNPKTGNTDTQYF.

The CDR3 sequence is CASSEVSGTVYGYTF. Here the CDR3 DNA reads TGTGCCAGTAGTGAAGTCTCCGGGACAGTCTATGGCTACACCTTC. This chain connects TRBV19 to TRBJ1-2, with TRBD1 matching 7 bases. Trimming cost V 5 bases and J 4 bases; bases outside gene matches: 10. Germline CDR1 is LNHDA and CDR2 is SQIVND (reference sequence). The CDR3 spans 15 residues.

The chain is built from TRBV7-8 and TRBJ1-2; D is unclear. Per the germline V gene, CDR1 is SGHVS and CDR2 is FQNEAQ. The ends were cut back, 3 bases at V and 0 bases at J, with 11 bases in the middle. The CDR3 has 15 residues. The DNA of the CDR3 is TGTGCCAGCAGCTTGGGCTCGCCTGCTAACTATGGCTACACCTTC. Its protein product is CASSLGSPANYGYTF.